This TCR beta chain stems from a study of blood T cell repertoires in COVID-19. Background on the study: From T cells, B-cell-depleted T cells, or PBMCs came the material, which was cDNA or gDNA.

Trimming took off 0 bases at V and 5 bases at J, with 4 bases between the two ends. The CDR3 runs to 12 residues. This table comes from immunoSEQ multiplex PCR, and its TCRdb copy is limited to in-frame clones, with some not included. Among about 290,000 clones listed, under 90% were seen once. Participants came from about two dozen US areas, aged roughly 18 to 95 years. The chain employs TRBV12-3 or TRBV12-4 and TRBJ2-5; D unclear. This receptor was obtained from a woman in her forties who had recovered from COVID-19. Input material: PBMCs or T cells enriched from blood (not recorded which). The CDR3 DNA reads TGTGCCAGCAGTTTAGCAGCGGAGACCCAGTACTTC. Encoded protein: CASSLAAETQYF.